Following are 31 T cell receptor beta chains from one sample sequenced in a study of blood T cell repertoires in COVID-19. Assay used: immunoSEQ multiplex PCR; TCRdb lists only in-frame clones, some missing. In the table there are 53,000 or so clones, 65% to 80% of which are singletons. What was sequenced was peripheral blood. These receptors came from a human donor with active or convalescent COVID-19. The donor label of this sample is uncertain.

By share, this clone counts as medium-sized (0.01 to 0.1%). This chain connects TRBV5-1 to TRBJ2-2, with 12 bases identical to TRBD2. V shed 4 bases and J 4 bases; nucleotides not matched to a gene: 5. Germline values: CDR1 SGHRS, CDR2 YFSETQ. This CDR3 spans 16 amino acids. The CDR3 region has the DNA TGCGCCAGCAGCCGGATGACTAGCGGGAGCACCGGGGAGCTGTTTTTT. Its protein product is CASSRMTSGSTGELFF.

V and J are TRBV19 and TRBJ2-7, with 9 nucleotides matching TRBD1. Trimming removed 6 bases from V and 3 bases from J; junction bases left unmatched: 3. This CDR3 contains 13 residues. Germline-derived CDR1 and CDR2 are LNHDA and SQIVND (reference sequence). CDR3 bases: TGTGCCAGTAGGGGGACAGGGCTCTACGAGCAGTACTTC. Amino acids: CASRGTGLYEQYF.

This chain uses TRBV30 with TRBJ1-5, with D uncertain. In germline, CDR1 is GTSNPN, CDR2 SVGIG (reference sequence). Trimming shortened V by 3 bases and J by 5 bases, and 11 bases separated the two germline ends. CDR3 size: 13 residues. CDR3 DNA sequence: TGTGCCTGGAGGTCGGGGAGAGATCAGCCCCAGCATTTT. The encoded protein is CAWRSGRDQPQHF.

The chain uses TRBV12-3 or TRBV12-4 and TRBJ2-2; TRBD1 is a possible D gene (6 bases). This CDR3 spans 13 amino acids. Trimming stripped 4 bases from V and 6 bases from J, with 9 bases between. The CDR3 protein is CASSSGDAGELFF. In nucleotides, the CDR3 is TGTGCCAGCAGTTCAGGGGACGCCGGGGAGCTGTTTTTT.

This rearrangement joins TRBV3-1 (or the pseudogene TRBV3-2) to TRBJ2-2, with D perhaps matching TRBD1 (6 bases). The V end lost 2 bases, the J end lost 0 bases, and 7 bases lay between the germline ends. There are 15 residues in the CDR3. Germline CDR1 and CDR2: LGHDT and YNNKEL (reference sequence). CDR3 amino acids: CASSQQGSNTGELFF. The CDR3 DNA follows: TGTGCCAGCAGCCAACAGGGGTCGAACACCGGGGAGCTGTTTTTT.

V is TRBV5-1 and J is TRBJ2-2; 11 bases fit TRBD2. With 7 bases clipped from V and 9 bases from J, the junction kept 11 bases outside the gene matches. This CDR3 spans 15 amino acids. The germline V gene has CDR1 SGHRS and CDR2 YFSETQ. CDR3 nucleotide sequence: TGCGCCAGCGCCATTAGCGGGGGGGGCCCGTGGGAGCTGTTTTTT. This translates into CASAISGGGPWELFF.

There are a few counts of this clone. The chain links TRBV4-2 to TRBJ2-7; D might be TRBD1 (5 bases). Germline V gene sequence: CDR1 LGHNA, CDR2 YNFKEQ. V was cut by 0 bases and J by 2 bases, with 20 bases left in between. The CDR3 has 18 residues. The CDR3 bases are TGTGCCAGCAGCCAAGATCCACAGGACGGACGTGACCCCTACGAGCAGTACTTC. This sequence encodes CASSQDPQDGRDPYEQYF.

The chain uses TRBV13 and TRBJ2-7; 9 nucleotides align to TRBD1. From germline, CDR1 is PRHDT and CDR2 FYEKMQ (reference sequence). Trimming removed 4 bases from V and 6 bases from J; junction bases left unmatched: 4. This CDR3 contains 13 residues. CDR3 sequence reads: CASSWGQGGEQYF. The CDR3 coding sequence is TGTGCCAGCAGCTGGGGACAGGGAGGCGAGCAGTACTTC.

The chain couples TRBV2 to TRBJ2-5, with TRBD2 as a possible D gene (5 bases). Germline V gene lookup returns CDR1 SNHLY and CDR2 FYNNEI. The CDR3 consists of 16 residues. V was trimmed by 7 bases and J by 1 base, leaving 19 bases between them. Here the CDR3 reads CASKDDLREIQETQYF. The CDR3 DNA reads TGTGCCAGCAAAGACGACTTAAGGGAGATCCAAGAGACCCAGTACTTC.

The chain has TRBV19 and TRBJ2-6; D may be TRBD2 (5 bases). This CDR3 contains 16 residues. Germline loops: CDR1 LNHDA, CDR2 SQIVND (reference sequence). Trimming stripped 7 bases from V and 0 bases from J, with 13 bases between. This chain's CDR3 is CASNEGTISGANVLTF. In nucleotides, the CDR3 is TGTGCCAGTAATGAGGGAACCATCTCTGGGGCCAACGTCCTGACTTTC.

This chain joins TRBV5-1 and TRBJ2-7, with 12 bases lining up with TRBD1. The length of the CDR3 is 15 residues. Losses at the gene ends were 4 bases for V and 5 bases for J; bases not matched to a gene: 7. CDR1 and CDR2 (germline): SGHRS, YFSETQ. Written as DNA, the CDR3 is TGCGCCAGCAGCCCCACGGGGGACAGGGGGCACGAGCAGTACTTC. The encoded protein is CASSPTGDRGHEQYF.

The chain carries TRBV19 and TRBJ2-7; 7 bases are shared with TRBD1. The germline V gene has CDR1 LNHDA and CDR2 SQIVND (reference sequence). V lost 4 bases, J lost 4 bases, and 4 bases stayed unmatched. The CDR3 covers 13 residues. The CDR3 loop reads CASSSRTGYEQYF. The CDR3 coding sequence is TGTGCCAGTAGTAGCCGGACAGGTTACGAGCAGTACTTC.

The genes are TRBV27 and TRBJ2-1, with D tentatively TRBD2 (6 bases). Germline V CDR1 and CDR2: MNHEY, SMNVEV (reference sequence). With 4 bases removed from V and 2 bases from J, the gap between germline ends came to 15 bases. The CDR3 runs to 16 residues. DNA of the CDR3: TGTGCCAGCAGTTATTTCCGCGGGATGGCCTACAATGAGCAGTTCTTC. Its protein product is CASSYFRGMAYNEQFF.

This sequence joins TRBV27 and TRBJ2-1, with 13 bases matching TRBD2. In germline, CDR1 is MNHEY, CDR2 SMNVEV (reference sequence). The CDR3 contains 16 residues. After removal of 5 bases from V and 3 bases from J, the junction contained 4 bases not matched to a gene. CDR3 sequence: CASSPGLAGSYNEQFF. The CDR3 coding sequence is TGTGCCAGCAGTCCGGGACTAGCGGGGAGCTACAATGAGCAGTTCTTC.

Notes on this clone: The junction departs from germline at one end; a sequencing error may be responsible. This sequence joins TRBV29-1 and TRBJ2-1; 8 nucleotides agree with TRBD1. The CDR3 spans 13 residues. Looked up from germline, CDR1 is SQVTM and CDR2 is ANQGSEA. The CDR3 protein is CSAERTGRNEQFF. Written as DNA, the CDR3 is TGCAGCGCTGAACGGACAGGGAGGAATGAGCAGTTCTTC.

DNA for the CDR3: TGTGCCAGCAGACCTATAGTCAGGACTGAAGCTTTCTTT. The encoded protein is CASRPIVRTEAFF. The chain is built from TRBV28 and TRBJ1-1; D gene uncertain. Trimming shortened V by 6 bases and J by 5 bases, and 13 bases separated the two germline ends. CDR1 is MDHEN, CDR2 SYDVKM, per germline. There are 13 residues in the CDR3.

The J gene is TRBJ1-2, the V gene TRBV12-3 or TRBV12-4; TRBD1 matches at 7 bases. The CDR3 is made up of 13 amino acids. The trim removed 4 bases at V and 8 bases at J, leaving 7 bases unmatched. CDR3 DNA sequence: TGTGCCAGCAGTTCAACAGGGGTTGGCGGCTACACCTTC. Its translation is CASSSTGVGGYTF.

This rearrangement joins TRBV30 to TRBJ1-5, with 8 nucleotides matching TRBD1. CDR3 size: 13 residues. CDR1 GTSNPN and CDR2 SVGIG come from the germline V gene (reference sequence). The J segment lost 7 bases and the V segment lost 4 bases, leaving 6 bases of the junction unmatched. The chain's CDR3 is CAWTSGGDQPQHF. The CDR3 DNA sequence: TGTGCCTGGACATCAGGGGGCGACCAGCCCCAGCATTTT.

The chain links TRBV5-8 to TRBJ2-7; TRBD2 might be the D (6 bases). V was shortened by 4 bases and J by 3 bases, with 17 bases between the two germline ends. The CDR3 is made up of 15 amino acids. Germline assignment: CDR1 SGHTS and CDR2 YDEGEE. The CDR3 loop is CASSPTGAGIYEQYF. CDR3 bases: TGTGCCAGCAGCCCGACCGGGGCGGGAATCTACGAGCAGTACTTC.

The chain has TRBV6-4 and TRBJ2-1; 8 bases are a match to TRBD2. Germline V CDR1 and CDR2: MRHNA, SNTAGT. The CDR3 has 14 residues. The CDR3 protein is CAAVGGRNRVEQFF. CDR3 bases: TGTGCGGCGGTGGGCGGGAGGAACCGGGTTGAGCAGTTCTTC.

This chain joins TRBV7-9 and TRBJ2-7; D is perhaps TRBD1 (5 bases). This CDR3 is built from 16 residues. V lost 1 base to trimming and J lost 1 base, with 14 bases between them. Germline CDR1 and CDR2: SEHNR and FQNEAQ (reference sequence). The CDR3 sequence is CASSLDRAGKSYEQYF. The DNA of the CDR3 is TGTGCCAGCAGCTTAGATCGGGCAGGGAAATCCTACGAGCAGTACTTC. Full variable domain (missing parts from reference TRBV7-9 and TRBJ2-7): DTGVSQNPRHKITKRGQNVTFRCDPISEHNRLYWYRQTLGQGPEFLTYFQNEAQLEKSRLLSDRFSAERPKGSFSTLEIQRTEQGDSAMYLCASSLDRAGKSYEQYFGPGTRLTVT.

V gene TRBV4-2 combines with J gene TRBJ2-1; weak D call: TRBD2 (6 bases). Germline values: CDR1 LGHNA, CDR2 YNFKEQ. The CDR3 spans 15 residues. Trimming took 1 base from V and 8 from J, leaving 15 bases between them. Here the CDR3 DNA reads TGTGCCAGCAGCCAAGCACCCCAAAGCGGGCATGAGCAGTTCTTC. Amino acids: CASSQAPQSGHEQFF.

The chain links TRBV5-1 to TRBJ1-3; TRBD1 matches 11 bases. The length of the CDR3 is 15 residues. Germline V gene sequence: CDR1 SGHRS, CDR2 YFSETQ. Germline trimming cut 0 bases from V and 7 bases from J; bases unmatched to any gene: 3. The CDR3 sequence is CASSLARDRGNTIYF. The CDR3 bases are TGCGCCAGCAGCTTGGCACGGGACAGGGGGAACACCATATATTTT.

This clone was observed a few times. J is TRBJ2-3 and V is TRBV27; 10 positions match TRBD1. V shed 5 bases, J shed 4 bases, and the junction held 15 bases outside the gene matches. The CDR3 length is 18 residues. Germline CDR1 is MNHEY and CDR2 is SMNVEV (reference sequence). As DNA, the CDR3 is TGTGCCAGCAGTCCCCGACAGGGGGCTGGGTATAGCGCAGATACGCAGTATTTT. Protein product: CASSPRQGAGYSADTQYF.

The CDR3 is CASSPTAGQGETDTQYF. The CDR3 nucleotides read TGTGCCAGCAGCCCCACCGCTGGACAGGGGGAAACAGATACGCAGTATTTT. This chain uses TRBV7-3 with TRBJ2-3; 10 bases are a match to TRBD1. J was trimmed by 3 bases and V by 5 bases; bases with no gene match: 11. Looked up from germline, CDR1 is SGHTA and CDR2 is FQGTGA. The CDR3 totals 17 residues.

This clone was recorded a few times. The rearrangement uses TRBV2 and TRBJ1-2, with D tentatively TRBD1 (5 bases). V was shortened by 0 bases and J by 6 bases, with 14 bases between the two germline ends. This CDR3 is built from 15 residues. CDR1 and CDR2 (germline): SNHLY, FYNNEI. The DNA for the CDR3 is TGTGCCAGCAGTGAAGCATCTGGGGGGAAGAATGGCTACACCTTC. Translating it yields CASSEASGGKNGYTF.

The rearrangement uses TRBV28 and TRBJ2-5, with D maybe TRBD1 (5 bases). Trimming left V 9 bases short and J 4 bases short, with 18 bases between. This CDR3 has 14 residues. Germline V gene lookup returns CDR1 MDHEN and CDR2 SYDVKM. The CDR3 nucleotides read TGTGCCAGTACGAATTTAGCTAGGGGAGAGACCCAGTACTTC. Translating gives CASTNLARGETQYF.

The chain combines TRBV15 with TRBJ2-5, with 9 bases that match TRBD2. The CDR3 consists of 15 residues. The V gene end was trimmed by 1 base and the J gene end by 4 bases; junction bases not matched to a gene: 4. Germline lookup yields CDR1 LNHNV and CDR2 YYDKDF (reference sequence). The CDR3 sequence: CATSRGRSGRETQYF. The CDR3 DNA reads as TGTGCCACCAGCAGAGGGCGTAGCGGGAGAGAGACCCAGTACTTC.

This rearrangement joins TRBV7-2 to TRBJ2-7; 7 bases are a match to TRBD2. The CDR3 extends over 14 amino acids. CDR1 and CDR2 from the germline V gene are SGHTA and FQGNSA. J gave up 4 bases and V 1 base, and 4 bases lay outside the gene matches. This CDR3 is CASSLGASGYEQYF. CDR3 bases: TGTGCCAGCAGCTTAGGAGCTAGCGGATACGAGCAGTACTTC.

V gene TRBV7-2 combines with J gene TRBJ1-2; D ambiguous. V lost 6 bases and J 8 bases, leaving 10 bases between the germline ends. The CDR3 contains 11 residues. CDR1 and CDR2 (germline): SGHTA, FQGNSA. This CDR3 reads CASSFSGGYTF. CDR3 bases: TGTGCCAGCAGTTTTAGCGGGGGCTACACCTTC.

The genes are TRBV5-1 and TRBJ2-3; tentatively, D is TRBD2 (5 bases). Germline-derived CDR1 and CDR2 are SGHRS and YFSETQ. V lost 4 bases and J lost 0, with 15 bases in between. CDR3 length: 16 amino acids. DNA of the CDR3: TGCGCCAGCAGCGAGACCCCGGACTTGAGCACAGATACGCAGTATTTT. Encoded protein: CASSETPDLSTDTQYF.